This T cell receptor (beta chain) was observed in a study of T cells in Graves' hyperthyroidism and ophthalmopathy. Overall study context: Staff took peripheral blood when the initial diagnosis was made, before any treatment began.

Study outcomes and limitations: Most thyroid clonotypes with frequency above 0.001 were detected in blood.

The study left out patients who had uncontrolled infection, other autoimmune disease, pregnancy or lactation. Together with thyroid ultrasound, orbital computed tomography, serum thyroxine and TRAb, clinical symptoms were used for diagnoses. The CDR3 runs 14 residues. The germline CDR1 and CDR2 sequences are SGHRS and YFSETQ. Remarks on this clonotype: What it binds is unknown. An end of the junction does not agree with germline; a read error may underlie this.

The CDR3 regions of TCR beta were amplified from RNA transcripts. The primer set for the first-round RT-PCR of the TCR CDR3 was HTBI. TCRdb processed the multiplex PCR reads anew with MiXCR; each CDR3 protein has one entry. The repertoire holds about 560,000 distinct CDR3 sequences, with about 15% as singletons. The receptor comes from a woman in her 30s with Graves' hyperthyroidism. The J gene is TRBJ1-3, the V gene TRBV5-1; no definite D call. The sequenced material came from blood. In nucleotides, the CDR3 is TGCGCCAGCAGCTTGCCCGGGTCTGCAAACACCATATATTTT. Amino acid sequence: CASSLPGSANTIYF.